This entry describes one T cell receptor beta chain. Its antigen is undetermined. This entry comes from a study of beta chain features in type 1 diabetes. Across the whole study: The study examined 107,917,701 sorted cells across all samples. Study-wide results and limits: TCRB CDR3s from Type 1 diabetes patients were moderately but significantly shorter in all four CD4+ subsets. Possible PCR preference for shorter templates applied equally to patients and controls.

Investigators reverse transcribed all isolated RNA, so they sequenced expressed TCRB transcripts. Generated by immunoSEQ multiplex PCR, the TCRdb table keeps only in-frame clones and is missing some. Of approximately 170,000 clones listed, approximately 7.8% are singletons. Markers CD45RO/CCR7/CD25/CD127/CD95/CD27 served to sort CD4+ naive, central memory, regulatory and stem cell-like memory cells. The sequencing sample was made of central memory CD4+ T cells from blood. The origin of this receptor is a middle-aged woman with type 1 diabetes.

CDR3 sequence (DNA): TGTGCCTGGAGAGGTGGGAGCCCCTGGGATGAGCAGTTCTTC. This encodes CAWRGGSPWDEQFF. The chain joins TRBV30 to TRBJ2-1; perhaps TRBD2 as D (5 bases). CDR3 length: 14 residues. The V gene's germline CDR1 is GTSNPN and CDR2 SVGIG (reference sequence). The V end was cut by 3 bases, the J end by 8 bases, with 17 bases between. The full variable domain, rest sourced from reference TRBV30 and TRBJ2-1, is SQTIHQWPATLVQPVGSPLSLECTVEGTSNPNLYWYRQAAGRGLQLLFYSVGIGQISSEVPQNLSASRPQDRQFILSSKKLLLSDSGFYLCAWRGGSPWDEQFFGPGTRLTVL.